Below are 10 T cell receptor beta chains sequenced from a single sample in a study of neurological immune-mediated disorders. TCRdb called the 5' RACE reads again in MiXCR, with one record for every CDR3 protein. This table has tens of thousands of distinct CDR3 sequences, about 3.4% appearing once. Sequenced sample: PBMCs. The receptors derive from a man aged 40-49 years with multiple sclerosis.

This clonotype was picked up many times. V usage is TRBV7-9 and J usage is TRBJ2-2; D is possibly TRBD2 (5 bases). Germline V gene sequence: CDR1 SEHNR, CDR2 FQNEAQ (reference sequence). The V end was cut by 5 bases, the J end by 0 bases, with 10 bases between. CDR3 length: 15 amino acids. CDR3 in amino acids: CASSPGKANTGELFF. The CDR3 nucleotides are TGTGCCAGCAGCCCCGGGAAGGCGAACACCGGGGAGCTGTTTTTT. Together with reference TRBV7-9 and TRBJ2-2, the CDR3 gives the full variable domain: DTGVSQNPRHKITKRGQNVTFRCDPISEHNRLYWYRQTLGQGPEFLTYFQNEAQLEKSRLLSDRFSAERPKGSFSTLEIQRTEQGDSAMYLCASSPGKANTGELFFGEGSRLTVL.

The table lists this clonotype with many counts. V is TRBV11-2 and J is TRBJ2-1, with 11 bases matching TRBD2. Germline V lookup: CDR1 SGHAT, CDR2 FQNNGV. V lost 8 bases and J lost 7; bases outside the gene matches: 7. The CDR3 consists of 14 residues. CDR3 nucleotides: TGTGCCAGCGGTCTAGCGGGGGGCAAAAATGAGCAGTTCTTC. This translates into CASGLAGGKNEQFF.

This clonotype was picked up many times. As DNA, the CDR3 is TGTGCCAGCAGCTTTCGGTCTGGTGGGGCCAACGTCCTGACTTTC. It specifies CASSFRSGGANVLTF. This chain joins TRBV5-5 and TRBJ2-6; D is unresolved. The CDR3 is made up of 15 amino acids. Germline values: CDR1 SGHKS, CDR2 YYEKEE (reference sequence). V shed 2 bases and J shed 3 bases, with 9 bases lying between them.

Many counts were recorded for this clonotype. This sequence joins TRBV7-8 and TRBJ1-5; D might be TRBD1 (6 bases). Trimming cost V 5 bases and J 4 bases, with 12 bases left between them. Germline V lookup: CDR1 SGHVS, CDR2 FQNEAQ. The CDR3 runs to 14 residues. CDR3 loop: CASSRTEKNQPQHF. CDR3 sequence (DNA): TGTGCCAGCAGCCGGACAGAGAAGAATCAGCCCCAGCATTTT.

This clonotype was detected ten times or more. The chain couples TRBV3-1 to TRBJ1-2; TRBD1 aligns across 9 bases. Germline V CDR1 and CDR2: LGHDT, YNNKEL (reference sequence). The junction had 7 bases not matched to a gene; V was cut back by 3 bases and J by 5 bases. The CDR3 runs 15 residues. The CDR3 spells CASSQGQGGRYGYTF. The CDR3 DNA sequence: TGTGCCAGCAGCCAGGGACAGGGAGGAAGATATGGCTACACCTTC.

This clonotype was seen repeatedly, ten times or more. The rearrangement joins TRBV5-1 to TRBJ1-1; D unresolved. Germline lookup yields CDR1 SGHRS and CDR2 YFSETQ. The CDR3 covers 15 residues. V lost 4 bases and J 0 bases, leaving 13 bases between the germline ends. CDR3 DNA sequence: TGCGCCAGCAGCCTATGGGGAGACATGAACACTGAAGCTTTCTTT. Its protein is CASSLWGDMNTEAFF.

This clonotype showed up just a few times. V is TRBV7-9 and J is TRBJ1-4, with a weak D call TRBD1 (5 bases). The CDR3 is 15 residues long. Trimming shortened V by 5 bases and J by 7 bases, and 17 bases separated the two germline ends. Germline loops: CDR1 SEHNR, CDR2 FQNEAQ (reference sequence). In nucleotides, the CDR3 is TGTGCCAGCAGCGGGCGCGGAGGGGTCAGTGAAAAACTGTTTTTT. This encodes CASSGRGGVSEKLFF.

This clonotype occurred many times. V usage is TRBV20-1 and J usage is TRBJ2-7; the D is unclear. CDR3 size: 14 residues. Trimming removed 0 bases at V and 2 bases at J, with 11 bases between. Per germline, CDR1 DFQATT and CDR2 SNEGSKA (reference sequence). This chain's CDR3 is CSARDDNYPYEQYF. The CDR3 nucleotides are TGCAGTGCTAGAGATGATAATTACCCCTACGAGCAGTACTTC.

This clonotype was counted at least ten times. The chain links TRBV20-1 to TRBJ1-1; D remains unclear. V shed 6 bases and J shed 11 bases, with 7 bases lying between them. Germline values: CDR1 DFQATT, CDR2 SNEGSKA (reference sequence). The CDR3 is 8 residues long. DNA of the CDR3: TGCAGTGCGGCGGGTGCTTTCTTT. It specifies CSAAGAFF.

This clonotype was observed at least ten times. The chain carries TRBV20-1 and TRBJ2-7; D uncertain. Germline V lookup: CDR1 DFQATT, CDR2 SNEGSKA (reference sequence). The V gene lost 5 bases and the J gene lost 5 bases, with 16 bases spanning the gap. This CDR3 contains 13 residues. The CDR3 DNA sequence: TGCAGTGCTCCGCGACCCGGGCGGAACGAGCAGTACTTC. It yields the protein CSAPRPGRNEQYF.